Shown below are 32 T cell receptor beta chains from a single sample sequenced in a study of CD8+ T cells in alopecia areata. As the sequencing template, cDNA was produced by extracting RNA and reverse transcribing it. The protocol was immunoSEQ multiplex PCR, while the TCRdb copy is restricted to in-frame clones and leaves out a portion. The sample has roughly 64,000 clones; 44% are singletons. Specimen: NKG2D-low CD8+ T cells sorted from blood. Receptors originate from a human donor with alopecia areata.

This clone came up a few times. The chain has TRBV19 and TRBJ1-5; D is uncertain. Trimming removed 2 bases from V and 7 bases from J, with 9 bases in between. The CDR3 extends over 13 amino acids. CDR1 and CDR2 from the germline V gene are LNHDA and SQIVND (reference sequence). The CDR3 here is CASSINVGQPQHF. The CDR3 DNA reads TGTGCCAGTAGTATAAACGTTGGACAGCCCCAGCATTTT.

The chain employs TRBV27 and TRBJ1-2; weak D call: TRBD1 (6 bases). The germline V gene encodes CDR1 MNHEY and CDR2 SMNVEV (reference sequence). Trimming shortened V by 0 bases and J by 6 bases, and 14 bases separated the two germline ends. The CDR3 sequence is 15 residues long. The CDR3 sequence: CASSLSVWGADGYTF. CDR3 coding DNA: TGTGCCAGCAGTTTATCGGTTTGGGGGGCGGATGGCTACACCTTC.

This clone showed up just once. The chain couples TRBV30 to TRBJ2-1; no firm D call. The germline V and J ends were trimmed by 1 base and 4 bases, with 17 bases remaining between them. CDR1 GTSNPN and CDR2 SVGIG come from the germline V gene (reference sequence). The CDR3 has 16 amino acids. For the CDR3, the DNA is TGTGCCTGGAGTGACATCCGGGCCCCGATATACAATGAGCAGTTCTTC. It specifies CAWSDIRAPIYNEQFF.

CDR3 bases: TGCAGCGTTGACAGGGACTCCTCCGGGGAGCTGTTTTTT. Translated: CSVDRDSSGELFF. The chain joins TRBV29-1 to TRBJ2-2; D might be TRBD2 (6 bases). This CDR3 spans 13 amino acids. CDR1 is SQVTM and CDR2 is ANQGSEA in the germline V gene. Trimming pared 3 bases from V and 6 bases from J, leaving 11 bases between.

This rearrangement joins TRBV5-1 to TRBJ1-2; no clear D gene. Germline assignment: CDR1 SGHRS and CDR2 YFSETQ. The CDR3 is 13 amino acids. V was cut by 3 bases and J by 3 bases, with 9 bases left in between. CDR3 DNA sequence: TGCGCCAGCAGCTCGGACTGGGACTATGGCTACACCTTC. This encodes CASSSDWDYGYTF. The full variable domain, its missing parts supplied by reference TRBV5-1 and TRBJ1-2, is KAGVTQTPRYLIKTRGQQVTLSCSPISGHRSVSWYQQTPGQGLQFLFEYFSETQRNKGNFPGRFSGRQFSNSRSEMNVSTLELGDSALYLCASSSDWDYGYTFGSGTRLTVV.

This sequence joins TRBV11-2 and TRBJ2-3; the D gene is possibly TRBD2 (6 bases). V was trimmed by 3 bases and J by 0 bases, leaving 10 bases between them. This CDR3 region has 15 residues. Germline V gives CDR1 SGHAT, CDR2 FQNNGV. The CDR3: CASSLGTLSTDTQYF. CDR3 sequence (DNA): TGTGCCAGCAGCTTGGGGACTCTTAGCACAGATACGCAGTATTTT.

This clone was recorded a few times. This chain connects TRBV21-1 to TRBJ2-1; TRBD2, the table's D call, was not compared with the DNA. TRBV21-1 is designated a pseudogene. The CDR3 runs to 17 residues. The CDR3 DNA reads TGTGCCAGCAGCCCTGGACTAGCGCCACAAAGAAGGGATGAGCAGTTCTTC. This sequence encodes CASSPGLAPQRRDEQFF.

The J gene is TRBJ2-1, the V gene TRBV11-2, with D perhaps matching TRBD1 or TRBD2 (5 bases each). This CDR3 comprises 12 residues. Germline-derived CDR1 and CDR2 are SGHAT and FQNNGV. V was pared by 6 bases and J by 7 bases, with 10 bases between. Written as DNA, the CDR3 is TGTGCCAGCAGATGGGGGTATAATGAGCAGTTCTTC. Its protein product is CASRWGYNEQFF.

This chain joins TRBV29-1 and TRBJ1-1; D is undetermined. The CDR3 loop spans 12 amino acids. V gave up 4 bases and J gave up 7 bases, with 13 bases separating them. Germline V gene lookup returns CDR1 SQVTM and CDR2 ANQGSEA. The CDR3 loop is CSVAPHVGEAFF. The DNA of the CDR3 is TGCAGCGTTGCCCCTCATGTGGGTGAAGCTTTCTTT.

The rearrangement links TRBV7-9 to TRBJ2-7; 10 positions match TRBD2. V gave up 6 bases and J gave up 3 bases; unmatched junction bases: 8. There are 15 residues in the CDR3. The V gene's germline CDR1 is SEHNR and CDR2 FQNEAQ (reference sequence). The CDR3 here is CASSSRLAGHYEQYF. Here the CDR3 DNA reads TGTGCCAGCAGTTCGAGACTAGCGGGCCACTACGAGCAGTACTTC.

This clone was seen a few times. V gene TRBV7-9 combines with J gene TRBJ2-5, with 12 bases aligning to TRBD2. CDR1 and CDR2 (germline): SEHNR, FQNEAQ (reference sequence). The CDR3 sequence is 16 residues long. V lost 5 bases to trimming and J lost 2 bases; unmatched junction nucleotides: 6. This CDR3 is CASSPRTSGEQETQYF. In DNA form, the CDR3 reads TGTGCCAGCAGCCCCCGGACTAGCGGGGAACAAGAGACCCAGTACTTC.

J is TRBJ1-6 and V is TRBV7-9, with TRBD1 as a possible D gene (5 bases). The CDR3 totals 13 residues. Trimming shortened V by 1 base and J by 17 bases, and 15 bases separated the two germline ends. The germline V gene encodes CDR1 SEHNR and CDR2 FQNEAQ (reference sequence). The CDR3 here is CASSLGGRAVIHF. CDR3 DNA: TGTGCCAGCAGCTTAGGGGGCCGCGCGGTCATCCACTTT.

The count of this clone is one. The CDR3 nucleotides read TGTGCCAGCAGCCCCGTCCGGGACAGGGGACGGGATACGCAGTATTTT. Its translation is CASSPVRDRGRDTQYF. This chain links TRBV5-6 with TRBJ2-3; 10 nucleotides match TRBD1. From germline, CDR1 is SGHDT and CDR2 YYEEEE. CDR3 length: 16 residues. Losses at the gene ends were 4 bases for V and 6 bases for J; bases not matched to a gene: 11.

This clone appeared a few times. The CDR3 is CASSLSATSTDTQYF. CDR3 coding DNA: TGTGCCAGCAGCCTCTCGGCTACTAGCACAGATACGCAGTATTTT. This chain joins TRBV14 and TRBJ2-3; D gene uncertain. Germline V lookup: CDR1 SGHDN, CDR2 FVKESK. This CDR3 has 15 amino acids. The ends were cut back, 4 bases at V and 0 bases at J, with 11 bases in the middle.

This clone turned up a few times. This chain joins TRBV9 and TRBJ1-1; D perhaps matches TRBD1 (5 bases). The CDR3 sequence is 13 residues long. V dropped 7 bases and J dropped 1 base, with 11 bases sitting between them. The V gene's germline CDR1 is SGDLS and CDR2 YYNGEE. The CDR3 reads CASATGGNTEAFF. The CDR3 nucleotides are TGTGCCAGCGCCACCGGGGGGAACACTGAAGCTTTCTTT. Full variable domain (missing parts from reference TRBV9 and TRBJ1-1): DSGVTQTPKHLITATGQRVTLRCSPRSGDLSVYWYQQSLDQGLQFLIQYYNGEERAKGNILERFSAQQFPDLHSELNLSSLELGDSALYFCASATGGNTEAFFGQGTRLTVV.

The rearrangement links TRBV9 to TRBJ2-3, with 9 bases aligning to TRBD2. Unmatched junction bases numbered 5, after V lost 3 bases and J lost 0 bases. Germline CDR1 SGDLS, CDR2 YYNGEE. CDR3 size: 16 residues. The CDR3 sequence is CASSGGRASSTDTQYF. The CDR3 DNA reads TGTGCCAGCAGCGGCGGGAGGGCCTCTAGCACAGATACGCAGTATTTT.

This clone has a count of ten or more. This chain links TRBV6-4 with TRBJ2-1; D is perhaps TRBD2 (6 bases). The CDR3 runs to 13 residues. V lost 2 bases, J lost 9 bases, and 11 bases lay in between. Germline CDR1 MRHNA, CDR2 SNTAGT. The CDR3 sequence is CASSDGTSREQFF. The CDR3 region has the DNA TGTGCCAGCAGTGACGGTACTAGCCGTGAGCAGTTCTTC.

This CDR3 reads CASSEYTDTQYF. DNA of the CDR3: TGTGCCAGCAGCGAATACACAGATACGCAGTATTTT. The chain combines TRBV7-6 with TRBJ2-3; D uncertain. This CDR3 has 12 amino acids. The V and J ends lost 5 bases and 2 bases respectively, with 5 bases between them. The germline CDR1 and CDR2 sequences are SGHVS and FNYEAQ.

This clone was found a few times. The chain is built from TRBV7-9 and TRBJ2-1; 14 positions agree with TRBD2. The V gene's germline CDR1 is SEHNR and CDR2 FQNEAQ (reference sequence). With 5 bases clipped from V and 8 bases from J, the junction kept 5 bases outside the gene matches. This CDR3 is built from 15 residues. The CDR3 region is CASSPTSGRGYEQFF. For the CDR3, the DNA is TGTGCCAGCAGCCCGACTAGCGGGAGGGGGTATGAGCAGTTCTTC.

V is TRBV6-5 and J is TRBJ2-1; TRBD1 aligns across 9 bases. Germline CDR1 reads MNHEY; CDR2 reads SVGAGI. The length of the CDR3 is 12 residues. The trim removed 11 bases at V and 7 bases at J, leaving 6 bases unmatched. Here the CDR3 DNA reads TGTGCCGTCCAGACAGGGGGTAATGAGCAGTTCTTC. Translating gives CAVQTGGNEQFF.

To note about this clone: At one end the junction does not follow the germline gene, possibly because of a read error. CDR3 amino acids: CASSERTSGSRDTQYF. The CDR3 region has the DNA TGTGCCAGCAGTGAGCGGACTAGCGGGAGCAGAGATACGCAGTATTTT. The chain carries TRBV2 and TRBJ2-3, with 13 bases lining up with TRBD2. CDR3 length: 16 residues. CDR1 is SNHLY, CDR2 FYNNEI, per germline.

The V gene is TRBV4-2, the J gene TRBJ1-2; D is ambiguous. Germline CDR1 LGHNA, CDR2 YNFKEQ. V gave up 4 bases and J gave up 4 bases, with 10 bases separating them. The CDR3 has 13 amino acids. The CDR3 here is CASSRSEFYGYTF. The CDR3 DNA reads TGTGCCAGCAGCCGATCGGAGTTCTATGGCTACACCTTC.

The V gene is TRBV27, the J gene TRBJ2-5, with TRBD1 identical over 7 bases. Near its end, the DNA agrees better with TRBJ2-7, so the J call may be wrong. The CDR3 sequence is 13 residues long. Germline CDR1 MNHEY, CDR2 SMNVEV (reference sequence). DNA for the CDR3: TGTGCCAGCAGCGGACAGGCGGACTACGAGCAGTACTTC. It codes for CASSGQADYEQYF.

The chain couples TRBV6-5 to TRBJ2-1; D might be TRBD1 or TRBD2, each matching 5 bases. In germline, CDR1 is MNHEY, CDR2 SVGAGI. The CDR3 runs to 15 residues. The V and J ends lost 7 bases and 2 bases respectively, with 15 bases between them. CDR3 sequence reads: CASTLRVGAYNEQFF. The CDR3 region has the DNA TGTGCCAGCACCCTAAGGGTGGGGGCCTACAATGAGCAGTTCTTC.

This clone was recorded once. The chain has TRBV5-1 and TRBJ2-2, with TRBD1 identical over 7 bases. Germline CDR1 reads SGHRS; CDR2 reads YFSETQ. This CDR3 has 15 amino acids. The junction had 9 bases not matched to a gene; V was cut back by 5 bases and J by 5 bases. Here the CDR3 reads CASSDRVQGTGELFF. The CDR3 DNA follows: TGCGCCAGCAGTGACAGGGTACAGGGGACCGGGGAGCTGTTTTTT.

The chain combines TRBV11-1 with TRBJ2-7; 8 bases fit TRBD2. The germline CDR1 and CDR2 sequences are SGHAT and FQDESV (reference sequence). V lost 5 bases to trimming and J lost 4 bases; unmatched junction nucleotides: 13. The CDR3 runs 16 residues. The CDR3 spells CASSPGGKRGVYEQYF. The CDR3 coding sequence is TGTGCCAGCAGCCCGGGGGGGAAGCGAGGAGTTTACGAGCAGTACTTC.

The CDR3 here is CASSQDGLGAGETQYF. The CDR3 coding sequence is TGCGCCAGCAGCCAAGACGGTTTGGGGGCCGGGGAGACCCAGTACTTC. The rearrangement joins TRBV4-1 to TRBJ2-5, with D possibly TRBD1 on 6 matching bases. The length of the CDR3 is 16 residues. The ends were cut back, 0 bases at V and 5 bases at J, with 16 bases in the middle. From germline, CDR1 is MGHRA and CDR2 YSYEKL.

This clone was observed a few times. Written as DNA, the CDR3 is TGTGCCAGCTCACCAAAAGGACAGGCCCAAAACTATGGCTACACCTTC. Amino acids: CASSPKGQAQNYGYTF. The chain uses TRBV18 and TRBJ1-2; TRBD1 aligns across 7 bases. The J segment lost 2 bases and the V segment lost 2 bases, leaving 8 bases of the junction unmatched. Germline CDR1 and CDR2: KGHSH and LQKENI. The CDR3 is 16 residues long.

Only a few counts were recorded for this clone. The chain employs TRBV28 and TRBJ2-1; 7 bases map to TRBD1. Germline lookup yields CDR1 MDHEN and CDR2 SYDVKM. Losses at the gene ends were 4 bases for V and 4 bases for J; bases not matched to a gene: 16. This CDR3 contains 18 residues. The CDR3 loop reads CASSSITGPGQRYNEQFF. Here the CDR3 DNA reads TGTGCCAGCAGTTCGATCACTGGACCGGGACAGAGGTACAATGAGCAGTTCTTC.

For the CDR3, the DNA is TGCAGTGCTAACCGACAGAGAGGAGCTTTCTTT. It yields the protein CSANRQRGAFF. This chain connects TRBV20-1 to TRBJ1-1; possible D gene TRBD1, 5 bases. CDR1 is DFQATT and CDR2 is SNEGSKA in the germline V gene (reference sequence). This CDR3 is built from 11 residues. With 4 bases removed from V and 10 bases from J, the gap between germline ends came to 13 bases.

The chain has TRBV28 and TRBJ2-2; the D is unclear. V was shortened by 3 bases and J by 8 bases, with 10 bases between the two germline ends. The CDR3 contains 13 residues. The germline CDR1 and CDR2 sequences are MDHEN and SYDVKM. In DNA form, the CDR3 reads TGTGCCAGCAGTTTGAGAGGCGTTGGGGAGCTGTTTTTT. It codes for CASSLRGVGELFF.

A word on this clone: Possible read error: a much larger clone is one base away. The V and J genes are TRBV4-1 and TRBJ2-7; maybe TRBD2 (7 bases). Germline CDR1 MGHRA, CDR2 YSYEKL. CDR3 length: 19 amino acids. CDR3 sequence (DNA): TGCGCCCGCAGCCAAGGGGGGTGCGAAGGGGGGGGGCCCTCCTACGAGCAGTACTTC. It specifies CARSQGGCEGGGPSYEQYF.